The T cell receptor (beta chain) under discussion was sequenced for a study of cytomegalovirus exposure and HLA in healthy donors. Overall study findings and caveats: Earlier results showed most TCR beta V segments being productive about 90% or about 30% of the time.

The PCR had 60 Vbeta and 13 Jbeta primers. Profiled with immunoSEQ multiplex PCR; TCRdb holds only in-frame clones, not every one. The data show around 59,000 clones, with approximately 80% seen just once and approximately 3.6% held by the top ten. Turning to this clone: The antigen is undetermined.

The sequencing input was PBMCs. This TCR was sampled from a woman aged 35 to 49 in good health and CMV-seronegative.

The CDR3 DNA is TGTGCCAGCAGCCCTCTAGAAGGCACAGATACGCAGTATTTT. It is translated as CASSPLEGTDTQYF. The chain couples TRBV7-9 to TRBJ2-3; no firm D call. V gave up 5 bases and J gave up 1 base, with 10 bases separating them. The CDR3 extends over 14 amino acids. Germline CDR1 SEHNR, CDR2 FQNEAQ (reference sequence).